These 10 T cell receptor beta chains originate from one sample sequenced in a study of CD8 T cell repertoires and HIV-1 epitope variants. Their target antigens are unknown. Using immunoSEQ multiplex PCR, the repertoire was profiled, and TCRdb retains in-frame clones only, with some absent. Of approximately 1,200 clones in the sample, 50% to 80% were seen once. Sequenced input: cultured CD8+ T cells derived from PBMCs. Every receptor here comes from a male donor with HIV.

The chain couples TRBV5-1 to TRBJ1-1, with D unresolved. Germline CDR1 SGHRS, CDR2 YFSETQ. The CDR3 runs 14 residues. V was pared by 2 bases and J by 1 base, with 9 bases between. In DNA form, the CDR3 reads TGCGCCAGCAGCTTTGGGTGGGAGAACACTGAAGCTTTCTTT. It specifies CASSFGWENTEAFF.

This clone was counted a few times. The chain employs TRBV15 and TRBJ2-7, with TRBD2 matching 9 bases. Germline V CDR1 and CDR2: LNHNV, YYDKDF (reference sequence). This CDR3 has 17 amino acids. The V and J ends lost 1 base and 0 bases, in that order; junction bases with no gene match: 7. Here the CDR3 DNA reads TGTGCCACCAGCAGAGCAACCTTAGCGGGGGACTCCTACGAGCAGTACTTC. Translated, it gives CATSRATLAGDSYEQYF.

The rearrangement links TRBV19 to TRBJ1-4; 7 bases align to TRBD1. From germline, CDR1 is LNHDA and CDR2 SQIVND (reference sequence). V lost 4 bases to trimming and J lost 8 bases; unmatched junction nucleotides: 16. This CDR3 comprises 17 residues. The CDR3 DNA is TGTGCCAGTAGTACACAAACGGACAGGACGATGCGGGAAAAACTGTTTTTT. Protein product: CASSTQTDRTMREKLFF.

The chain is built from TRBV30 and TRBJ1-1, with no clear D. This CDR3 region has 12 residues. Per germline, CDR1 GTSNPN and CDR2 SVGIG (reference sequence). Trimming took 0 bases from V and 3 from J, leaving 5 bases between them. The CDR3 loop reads CAWSVADTEAFF. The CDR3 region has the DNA TGTGCCTGGAGTGTTGCGGACACTGAAGCTTTCTTT. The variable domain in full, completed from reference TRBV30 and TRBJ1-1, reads SQTIHQWPATLVQPVGSPLSLECTVEGTSNPNLYWYRQAAGRGLQLLFYSVGIGQISSEVPQNLSASRPQDRQFILSSKKLLLSDSGFYLCAWSVADTEAFFGQGTRLTVV.

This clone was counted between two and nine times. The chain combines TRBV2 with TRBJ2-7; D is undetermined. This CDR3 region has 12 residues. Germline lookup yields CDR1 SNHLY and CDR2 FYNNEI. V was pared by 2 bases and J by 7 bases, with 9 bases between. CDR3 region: CASSESVREQYF. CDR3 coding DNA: TGTGCCAGCAGTGAAAGCGTTAGGGAGCAGTACTTC.

CDR3 sequence: CASSHKTSGTDTQYF. The CDR3 coding sequence is TGTGCCAGCAGTCACAAGACTAGCGGCACAGATACGCAGTATTTT. The chain couples TRBV2 to TRBJ2-3; TRBD2 aligns across 8 bases. Germline trimming cut 5 bases from V and 1 base from J; bases unmatched to any gene: 5. This CDR3 spans 15 amino acids. CDR1 and CDR2 (germline): SNHLY, FYNNEI.

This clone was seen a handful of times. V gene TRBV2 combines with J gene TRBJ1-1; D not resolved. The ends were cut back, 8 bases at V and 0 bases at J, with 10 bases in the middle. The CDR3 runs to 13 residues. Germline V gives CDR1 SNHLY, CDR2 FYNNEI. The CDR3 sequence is CASRGIMNTEAFF. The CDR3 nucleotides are TGTGCCAGCCGTGGAATTATGAACACTGAAGCTTTCTTT.

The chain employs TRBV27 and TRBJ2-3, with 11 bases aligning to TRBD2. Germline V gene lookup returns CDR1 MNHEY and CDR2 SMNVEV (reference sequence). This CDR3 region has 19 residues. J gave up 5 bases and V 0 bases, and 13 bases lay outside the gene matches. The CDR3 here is CASSLSLVDSGRAEDTQYF. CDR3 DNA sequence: TGTGCCAGCAGTTTATCTCTGGTGGATAGCGGGAGGGCCGAAGATACGCAGTATTTT.

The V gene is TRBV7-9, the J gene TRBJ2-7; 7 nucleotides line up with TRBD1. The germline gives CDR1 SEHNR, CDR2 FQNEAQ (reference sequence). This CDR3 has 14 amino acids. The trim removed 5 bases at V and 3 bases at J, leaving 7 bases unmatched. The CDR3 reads CASSPRQGYYEQYF. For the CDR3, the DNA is TGTGCCAGCAGCCCACGACAGGGATACTACGAGCAGTACTTC.

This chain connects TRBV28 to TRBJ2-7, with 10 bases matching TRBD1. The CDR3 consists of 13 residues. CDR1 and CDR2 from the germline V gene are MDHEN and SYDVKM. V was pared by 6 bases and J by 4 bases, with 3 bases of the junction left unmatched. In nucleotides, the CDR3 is TGTGCCAGCAGCCCGGACAGGGGGTACGAGCAGTACTTC. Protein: CASSPDRGYEQYF.